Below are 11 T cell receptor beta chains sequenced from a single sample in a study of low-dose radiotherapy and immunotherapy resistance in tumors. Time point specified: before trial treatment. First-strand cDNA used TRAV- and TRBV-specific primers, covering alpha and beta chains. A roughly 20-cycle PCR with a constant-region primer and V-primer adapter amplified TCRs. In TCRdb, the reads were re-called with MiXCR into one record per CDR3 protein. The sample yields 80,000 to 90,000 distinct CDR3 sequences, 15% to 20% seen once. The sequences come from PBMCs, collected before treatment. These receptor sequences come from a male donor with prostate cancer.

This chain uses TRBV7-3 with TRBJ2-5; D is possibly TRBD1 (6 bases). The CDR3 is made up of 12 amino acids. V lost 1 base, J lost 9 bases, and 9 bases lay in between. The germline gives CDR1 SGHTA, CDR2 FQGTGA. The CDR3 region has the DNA TGTGCCAGCAGCTTAATTGGGGGCGCCCAGTACTTC. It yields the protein CASSLIGGAQYF. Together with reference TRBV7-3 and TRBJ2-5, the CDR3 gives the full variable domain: GAGVSQTPSNKVTEKGKYVELRCDPISGHTALYWYRQSLGQGPEFLIYFQGTGAADDSGLPNDRFFAVRPEGSVSTLKIQRTERGDSAVYLCASSLIGGAQYFGPGTRLLVL.

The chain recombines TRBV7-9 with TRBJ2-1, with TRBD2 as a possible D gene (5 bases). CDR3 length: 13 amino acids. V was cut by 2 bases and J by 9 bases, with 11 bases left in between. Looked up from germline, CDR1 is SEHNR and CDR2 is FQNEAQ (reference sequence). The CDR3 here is CASSLLEDLEQFF. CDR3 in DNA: TGTGCCAGCAGCTTATTGGAGGATCTTGAGCAGTTCTTC.

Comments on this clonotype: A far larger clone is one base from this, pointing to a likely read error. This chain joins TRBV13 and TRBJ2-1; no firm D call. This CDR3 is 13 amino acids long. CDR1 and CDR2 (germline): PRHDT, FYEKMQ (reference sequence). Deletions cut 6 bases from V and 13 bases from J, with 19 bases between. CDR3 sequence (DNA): TGTGCCAGCAGTGAAGTCGAGCTGGAGACCCAGTTCTTC. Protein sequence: CASSEVELETQFF.

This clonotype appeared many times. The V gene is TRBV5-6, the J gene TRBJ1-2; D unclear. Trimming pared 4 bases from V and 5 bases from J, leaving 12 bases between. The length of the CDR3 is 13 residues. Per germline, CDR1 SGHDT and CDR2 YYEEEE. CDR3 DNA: TGTGCCAGCAGCCTCCGTTCCGGATATGGCTACACCTTC. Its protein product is CASSLRSGYGYTF.

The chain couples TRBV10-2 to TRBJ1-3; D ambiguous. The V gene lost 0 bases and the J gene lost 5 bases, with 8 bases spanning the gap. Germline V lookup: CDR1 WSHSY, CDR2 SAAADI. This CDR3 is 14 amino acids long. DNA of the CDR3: TGCGCCAGCAGTGAGTCCCAGGCGAGAAACACCATATATTTT. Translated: CASSESQARNTIYF.

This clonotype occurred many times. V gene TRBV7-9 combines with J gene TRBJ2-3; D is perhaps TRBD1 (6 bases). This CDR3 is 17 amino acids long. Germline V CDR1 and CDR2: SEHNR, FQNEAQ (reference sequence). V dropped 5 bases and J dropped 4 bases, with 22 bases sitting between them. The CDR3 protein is CASSIYTNREVPDTQYF. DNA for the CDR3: TGTGCCAGCAGCATCTACACTAACAGGGAAGTCCCAGATACGCAGTATTTT. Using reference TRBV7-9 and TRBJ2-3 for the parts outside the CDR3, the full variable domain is DTGVSQNPRHKITKRGQNVTFRCDPISEHNRLYWYRQTLGQGPEFLTYFQNEAQLEKSRLLSDRFSAERPKGSFSTLEIQRTEQGDSAMYLCASSIYTNREVPDTQYFGPGTRLTVL.

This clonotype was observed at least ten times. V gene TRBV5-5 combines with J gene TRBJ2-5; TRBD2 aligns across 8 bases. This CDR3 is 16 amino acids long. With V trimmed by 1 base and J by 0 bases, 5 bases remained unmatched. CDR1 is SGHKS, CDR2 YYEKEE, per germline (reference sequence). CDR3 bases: TGTGCCAGCAGCTTGTCACAGCGGGGGTACCAAGAGACCCAGTACTTC. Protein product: CASSLSQRGYQETQYF.

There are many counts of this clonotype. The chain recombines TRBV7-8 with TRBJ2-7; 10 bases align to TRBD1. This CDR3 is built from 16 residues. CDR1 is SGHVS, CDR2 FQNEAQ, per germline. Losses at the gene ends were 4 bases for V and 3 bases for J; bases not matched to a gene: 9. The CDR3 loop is CASSSAWGTGDYEQYF. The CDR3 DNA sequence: TGTGCCAGCAGCTCCGCTTGGGGGACAGGGGACTACGAGCAGTACTTC.

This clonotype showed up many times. CDR3 residues: CASSYPGGGNIQYF. CDR3 nucleotides: TGTGCCAGCAGTTATCCAGGGGGTGGTAACATTCAGTACTTC. J is TRBJ2-4 and V is TRBV6-6, with TRBD1 matching 7 bases. Germline CDR1 MNHNY, CDR2 SVGAGI (reference sequence). This CDR3 region has 14 residues. J gave up 7 bases and V 3 bases, and 6 bases lay outside the gene matches.

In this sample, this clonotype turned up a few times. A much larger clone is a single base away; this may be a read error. The CDR3 loop is CSARTHGTGGDTGERFF. CDR3 coding DNA: TGCAGTGCTAGAACGCACGGGACAGGGGGTGACACCGGGGAGCGGTTTTTT. The V and J genes are TRBV20-1 and TRBJ2-2, with 11 positions matching TRBD1. Per germline, CDR1 DFQATT and CDR2 SNEGSKA (reference sequence). This CDR3 has 17 amino acids.

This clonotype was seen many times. CDR3 amino acids: CASSPVREETQYF. The CDR3 nucleotides read TGTGCCAGCAGCCCCGTAAGGGAAGAGACCCAGTACTTC. The genes are TRBV3-1 and TRBJ2-5; D call uncertain. The germline gives CDR1 LGHDT, CDR2 YNNKEL (reference sequence). The CDR3 has 13 residues. Trimming took 4 bases from V and 3 from J, leaving 9 bases between them.